This T cell receptor beta chain originates from a study of cytomegalovirus exposure and HLA in healthy donors. The primer mix had 60 Vbeta and 13 Jbeta primers. Sequencing used immunoSEQ multiplex PCR; TCRdb keeps in-frame clones, though not all of them. The sample includes some 120,000 clones, approximately 70% of them seen just once. The receptor was derived from a man younger than 45 in good health and CMV-seropositive. Sequencing was carried out using PBMCs.

The CDR3, as DNA: TGTGCCAGCAGTTACGCGGCACCCAACTATGGCTACACCTTC. Amino acid sequence: CASSYAAPNYGYTF. The chain joins TRBV6-6 to TRBJ1-2, with unresolved D. Germline assignment: CDR1 MNHNY and CDR2 SVGAGI (reference sequence). The length of the CDR3 is 14 residues. V lost 2 bases and J 2 bases, leaving 9 bases between the germline ends.